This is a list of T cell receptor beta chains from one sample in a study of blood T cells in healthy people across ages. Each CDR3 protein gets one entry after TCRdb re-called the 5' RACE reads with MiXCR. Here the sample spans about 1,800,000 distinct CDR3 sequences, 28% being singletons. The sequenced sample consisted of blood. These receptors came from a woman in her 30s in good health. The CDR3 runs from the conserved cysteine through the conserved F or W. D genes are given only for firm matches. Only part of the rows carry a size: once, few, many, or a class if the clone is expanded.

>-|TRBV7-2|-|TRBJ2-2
CASSPPSDNTGELFF
TGTGCCAGCAGCCCTCCATCGGATAACACCGGGGAGCTGTTTTTT
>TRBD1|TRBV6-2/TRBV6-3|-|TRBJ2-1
CASSQDRGRDNEQFF
TGTGCCAGCAGCCAAGACAGGGGGCGAGACAATGAGCAGTTCTTC
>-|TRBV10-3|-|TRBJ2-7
CAIRGQTYEQYF
TGTGCCATCAGAGGACAGACCTACGAGCAGTACTTC
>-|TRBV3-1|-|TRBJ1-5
CASSARVGPQHF
TGTGCCAGCAGCGCCAGGGTGGGGCCCCAGCATTTT
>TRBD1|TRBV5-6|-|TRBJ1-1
CASSDRGRWGTEAFF
TGTGCCAGCTCGGACAGGGGTAGGTGGGGCACTGAAGCTTTCTTT
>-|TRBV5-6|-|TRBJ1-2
CASSFPYSSNYGYTF
TGTGCCAGCAGCTTTCCGTACAGCTCTAACTATGGCTACACCTTC
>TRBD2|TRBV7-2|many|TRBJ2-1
CASSSSGTSYNEQFF
TGCGCCAGCAGCAGTAGCGGGACCTCCTACAATGAGCAGTTCTTC
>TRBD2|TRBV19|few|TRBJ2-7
CASSSASGVSREQYF
TGTGCCAGTAGTAGTGCTAGCGGGGTATCGCGGGAGCAGTACTTC
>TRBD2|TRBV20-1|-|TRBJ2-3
CSARTSSGADTQYF
TGCAGTGCTAGGACTAGCAGCGGGGCAGATACGCAGTATTTT
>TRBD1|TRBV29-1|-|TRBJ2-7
CSAGGTGRNEQYF
TGCAGCGCAGGGGGGACAGGGAGAAACGAGCAGTACTTC
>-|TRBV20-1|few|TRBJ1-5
CSAIQDWNQPQHF
TGCAGTGCTATACAGGACTGGAATCAGCCCCAGCATTTT
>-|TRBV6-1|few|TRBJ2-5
CASSAQQGFQETQYF
TGTGCCAGCAGTGCTCAACAGGGTTTCCAAGAGACCCAGTACTTC
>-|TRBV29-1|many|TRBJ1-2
CSARGGFSYGYTF
TGCAGCGCCCGGGGGGGGTTCAGCTATGGCTACACCTTC
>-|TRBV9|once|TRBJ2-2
CASRLLPTGELFF
TGTGCCAGCAGGTTACTTCCCACCGGGGAGCTGTTTTTT
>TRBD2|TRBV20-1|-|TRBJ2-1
CSARDSLAGADEQFF
TGCAGTGCTAGAGATTCACTAGCGGGAGCGGATGAGCAGTTCTTC
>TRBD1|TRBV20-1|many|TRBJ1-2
CSATDRGGYGYTF
TGCAGTGCTACCGACAGGGGCGGGTATGGCTACACCTTC
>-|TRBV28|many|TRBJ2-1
CASSPPQIALGEQFF
TGTGCCAGCAGTCCCCCACAGATCGCCTTGGGTGAGCAGTTCTTC
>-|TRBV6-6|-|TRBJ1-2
CASSKDGAYYGHTF
TGTGCCAGCAGCAAGGACGGAGCATACTATGGCCACACCTTC
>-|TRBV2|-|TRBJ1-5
CASKHRVNQPQHF
TGTGCCAGCAAGCACAGGGTAAATCAGCCCCAGCATTTT
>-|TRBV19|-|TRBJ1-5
CASMRGPGQPQHF
TGTGCCAGTATGCGGGGGCCCGGGCAGCCCCAGCATTTT
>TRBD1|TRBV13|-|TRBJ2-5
CASRRTGTRETQYF
TGTGCCAGCCGACGGACAGGGACGAGAGAGACCCAGTACTTC
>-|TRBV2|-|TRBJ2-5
CASSSAAGVIGETQYF
TGTGCCAGCAGTTCAGCCGCCGGGGTGATTGGAGAGACCCAGTACTTC
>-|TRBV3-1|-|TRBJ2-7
CASSQANGTYEQYF
TGTGCCAGCAGCCAAGCCAACGGTACCTACGAGCAGTACTTC
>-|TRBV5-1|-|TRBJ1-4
CASSLNRLGNEKLFF
TGCGCCAGCAGCTTAAACCGGCTGGGGAATGAAAAACTGTTTTTT
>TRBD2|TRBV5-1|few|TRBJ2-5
CASSLEAGVEETQYF
TGCGCCAGCAGCTTGGAAGCGGGGGTTGAGGAGACCCAGTACTTC
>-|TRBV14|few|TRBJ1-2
CASSQDHLGYTF
TGTGCCAGCAGCCAAGATCATTTAGGCTACACCTTC
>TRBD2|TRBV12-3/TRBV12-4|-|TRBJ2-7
CASSSGTSGSLPYEQYF
TGTGCCAGCAGTTCAGGGACTAGCGGGAGTTTACCCTACGAGCAGTACTTC